This is a list of T cell receptor beta chains from one sample in a study of blood T cells in healthy people across ages. TCRdb ran MiXCR on the 5' RACE reads and lists one entry per CDR3 protein. The sample has roughly 800,000 distinct CDR3 sequences; 58% are singletons. The sequencing sample was made of blood. Source of these receptors: a man aged 30-40 years in good health. Both conserved end residues are part of each CDR3. Each record gives: clone size, J gene, V gene, D gene, CDR3 protein, CDR3 DNA. The D gene is left open where the match is weak. Expanded clones are given a class, and other clones once, few, many or no size at all.

size: -
J: TRBJ1-3
V: TRBV3-1
D: -
CDR3: CASSQEQGNTIYF
DNA: TGTGCCAGCAGCCAAGAACAAGGAAACACCATATATTTT

size: -
J: TRBJ1-1
V: TRBV6-5
D: -
CDR3: CASRTGQREAFF
DNA: TGTGCCAGCAGGACCGGACAGCGGGAAGCTTTCTTT

size: few
J: TRBJ1-2
V: TRBV2
D: TRBD1
CDR3: CASSEESTGGIYGYTF
DNA: TGTGCCAGCAGTGAAGAGTCGACAGGGGGCATTTATGGCTACACCTTC

size: -
J: TRBJ2-7
V: TRBV7-2
D: -
CDR3: CASSSASGAVEAYEQYF
DNA: TGTGCCAGCAGCTCAGCTTCTGGGGCAGTCGAGGCCTACGAGCAGTACTTC

size: -
J: TRBJ2-5
V: TRBV9
D: -
CDR3: CASSVEGIQETQYF
DNA: TGTGCCAGCAGCGTAGAAGGGATCCAAGAGACCCAGTACTTC

size: -
J: TRBJ1-1
V: TRBV4-1
D: -
CDR3: CASSPRMGQNTEAFF
DNA: TGCGCCAGCAGCCCCCGGATGGGGCAGAACACTGAAGCTTTCTTT

size: -
J: TRBJ2-1
V: TRBV11-2
D: -
CDR3: CARRECPYNEQFF
DNA: TGTGCCAGACGGGAGTGCCCCTACAATGAGCAGTTCTTC

size: -
J: TRBJ1-1
V: TRBV19
D: -
CDR3: CASSIGHSQGLNTEAFF
DNA: TGTGCCAGTAGTATCGGCCACTCGCAGGGATTGAACACTGAAGCTTTCTTT

size: -
J: TRBJ2-6
V: TRBV7-6
D: TRBD1
CDR3: CASSLTGDSYSGANVLTF
DNA: TGTGCCAGCAGCTTAACAGGGGATTCTTACTCTGGGGCCAACGTCCTGACTTTC

size: -
J: TRBJ2-1
V: TRBV7-2
D: TRBD2
CDR3: CASSSSIASGQETQFF
DNA: TGTGCCAGCAGCTCCTCGATTGCTAGCGGTCAAGAGACCCAGTTCTTC

size: -
J: TRBJ2-5
V: TRBV5-1
D: -
CDR3: CASSHAGDQQETQYF
DNA: TGCGCCAGCAGCCATGCAGGGGATCAACAAGAGACCCAGTACTTC

size: -
J: TRBJ1-6
V: TRBV5-1
D: TRBD1
CDR3: CASSDPTGDSYNSPLHF
DNA: TGCGCCAGCAGCGATCCAACAGGGGACAGCTATAATTCACCCCTCCACTTT

size: -
J: TRBJ2-6
V: TRBV6-2/TRBV6-3
D: -
CDR3: CASTYSGANVLTF
DNA: TGTGCCAGCACCTATTCTGGGGCCAACGTCCTGACTTTC

size: -
J: TRBJ1-2
V: TRBV3-1
D: -
CDR3: CASSQKLGTNYGYTF
DNA: TGTGCCAGCAGCCAAAAGCTCGGTACGAACTATGGCTACACCTTC

size: many
J: TRBJ2-6
V: TRBV25-1
D: -
CDR3: CASSPQGSGANVLTF
DNA: TGTGCCAGCAGCCCCCAGGGGTCTGGGGCCAACGTCCTGACTTTC

size: -
J: TRBJ1-6
V: TRBV6-2/TRBV6-3
D: TRBD1
CDR3: CASSPRGRGSSPLHF
DNA: TGTGCCAGCAGTCCGAGGGGGCGCGGAAGTTCACCCCTCCACTTT

size: -
J: TRBJ2-2
V: TRBV7-3
D: -
CDR3: CASSSSGLGGTGELFF
DNA: TGTGCCAGCAGCTCAAGTGGACTAGGGGGCACCGGGGAGCTGTTTTTT

size: -
J: TRBJ2-7
V: TRBV7-2
D: -
CDR3: CASLDRRTSSYEQYF
DNA: TGTGCCAGCCTAGACAGGCGAACTAGCTCCTACGAGCAGTACTTC

size: -
J: TRBJ2-6
V: TRBV5-1
D: -
CDR3: CASSSRTAHSGANVLTF
DNA: TGCGCCAGTAGCTCCCGGACAGCCCACTCTGGGGCCAACGTCCTGACTTTC

size: -
J: TRBJ2-7
V: TRBV7-2
D: TRBD1
CDR3: CASSTGGQRSYEQYF
DNA: TGTGCCAGCAGCACAGGGGGTCAGAGGTCCTACGAGCAGTACTTC

size: -
J: TRBJ2-1
V: TRBV20-1
D: -
CDR3: CSADDAGINEQFF
DNA: TGCAGTGCCGACGATGCGGGAATCAATGAGCAGTTCTTC

size: few
J: TRBJ2-5
V: TRBV4-2
D: -
CDR3: CASSQGEEETQYF
DNA: TGTGCCAGCAGCCAAGGAGAAGAAGAGACCCAGTACTTC

size: -
J: TRBJ2-3
V: TRBV7-8
D: -
CDR3: CASNRGVGGSTDTQYF
DNA: TGTGCCAGCAACAGGGGAGTGGGAGGTAGCACAGATACGCAGTATTTT

size: few
J: TRBJ2-5
V: TRBV5-1
D: TRBD2
CDR3: CASSLDGGSGYQETQYF
DNA: TGCGCCAGCAGCTTGGATGGGGGTAGCGGGTACCAAGAGACCCAGTACTTC

size: few
J: TRBJ1-5
V: TRBV4-2
D: TRBD1
CDR3: CASSHGQDQPQHF
DNA: TGTGCCAGCAGCCACGGACAGGATCAGCCCCAGCATTTT

size: -
J: TRBJ1-2
V: TRBV5-1
D: -
CDR3: CASSLAVQGADYGYTF
DNA: TGCGCCAGCAGCTTGGCGGTACAGGGAGCAGACTATGGCTACACCTTC

size: -
J: TRBJ2-1
V: TRBV7-2
D: TRBD1
CDR3: CASSPRGAGGMVYYEQFF
DNA: TGTGCCAGCAGCCCCCGGGGTGCAGGGGGTATGGTATATTATGAGCAGTTCTTC

size: -
J: TRBJ1-2
V: TRBV20-1
D: -
CDR3: CSALDTPYGYTF
DNA: TGCAGTGCTTTGGATACGCCCTATGGCTACACCTTC

size: few
J: TRBJ1-4
V: TRBV4-1
D: -
CDR3: CASSQVSRDEKLFF
DNA: TGCGCCAGCAGCCAAGTATCCAGGGACGAAAAACTGTTTTTT